This is a list of T cell receptor beta chains from one sample in a study of OX40 agonist ivuxolimab in advanced cancers. Method: immunoSEQ multiplex PCR; TCRdb's copy keeps in-frame clones and lacks some. The data contain about 79,000 clones, about 92% of them singletons. Sequences were derived from CD4+ or CD8+ T cells sorted from blood, sampled in a trial of the OX40 agonist ivuxolimab. The receptors were sampled from an adult with an advanced solid tumor such as melanoma, head and neck, liver or kidney cancer. Each CDR3 is given with its conserved first and last residue. The D gene is left open where the match is weak. Expanded clones are given a class, and other clones once, few, many or no size at all.

clone size: .; V gene: TRBV7-7; J gene: TRBJ2-1; D gene: TRBD1; CDR3 DNA: TGTGCTAGCAGCTTAGGGACAGGGGACGAGCAGTTCTTC; CDR3 protein: CASSLGTGDEQFF
clone size: .; V gene: TRBV10-1; J gene: TRBJ2-2; D gene: TRBD1; CDR3 DNA: TGCGCCACCACTCCTAGGACAGGGAACACCGGGGAGCTGTTTTTT; CDR3 protein: CATTPRTGNTGELFF
clone size: .; V gene: TRBV18; J gene: TRBJ2-3; D gene: TRBD1; CDR3 DNA: TGTGCCAGCTCAAATTTGGACAGGGGGAAACCCTGGGCAGATACGCAGTATTTT; CDR3 protein: CASSNLDRGKPWADTQYF
clone size: .; V gene: TRBV7-2; J gene: TRBJ2-7; D gene: TRBD2; CDR3 DNA: TGTGCCAGCAGCTTAGCCCCCCCAACTAGCGGGGGGATCGAGCAGTACTTC; CDR3 protein: CASSLAPPTSGGIEQYF
clone size: .; V gene: TRBV10-1; J gene: TRBJ2-4; D gene: .; CDR3 DNA: TGCGCCAGCATCCGACGGGGGTCCAAAAACATTCAGTACTTC; CDR3 protein: CASIRRGSKNIQYF
clone size: .; V gene: TRBV6-1; J gene: TRBJ1-5; D gene: .; CDR3 DNA: TGTGCCAGCAGTAAAGTGAGGGGAGCGAACAGCAATCAGCCCCAGCATTTT; CDR3 protein: CASSKVRGANSNQPQHF
clone size: .; V gene: TRBV15; J gene: TRBJ2-5; D gene: .; CDR3 DNA: TGTGCCACCAGCAGAGATACCCTATGGAGGGGGGCAGAGGAGACCCAGTACTTC; CDR3 protein: CATSRDTLWRGAEETQYF
clone size: .; V gene: TRBV5-6; J gene: TRBJ1-2; D gene: TRBD1; CDR3 DNA: TGTGCCAGCAGCTTGGCCCTCATTTCGTGGGGGACAGGGAGCTATGGCTACACCTTC; CDR3 protein: CASSLALISWGTGSYGYTF
clone size: .; V gene: TRBV16; J gene: TRBJ1-1; D gene: .; CDR3 DNA: TGTGCCAGCAGCCAATGGGTGATTAACACTGAAGCTTTCTTT; CDR3 protein: CASSQWVINTEAFF
clone size: .; V gene: TRBV5-1; J gene: TRBJ2-5; D gene: TRBD2; CDR3 DNA: TGCGCCAGCAGCTCGTCTAGCGGGGGGGTCCAAGAGACCCAGTACTTC; CDR3 protein: CASSSSSGGVQETQYF
clone size: few; V gene: TRBV30; J gene: TRBJ1-1; D gene: TRBD1; CDR3 DNA: TGTGCCTGGACCCGAGGGGGCCCTACTGAAGCTTTCTTT; CDR3 protein: CAWTRGGPTEAFF
clone size: .; V gene: TRBV11-3; J gene: TRBJ1-1; D gene: .; CDR3 DNA: TGTGCCAGCAGCTCCGGGGGGACTGAAGCTTTCTTT; CDR3 protein: CASSSGGTEAFF
clone size: .; V gene: TRBV10-1; J gene: TRBJ2-1; D gene: .; CDR3 DNA: TGCGCCAGCAGCCGGGTCCCGCAGTACAATGAGCAGTTCTTC; CDR3 protein: CASSRVPQYNEQFF
clone size: .; V gene: TRBV19; J gene: TRBJ2-7; D gene: .; CDR3 DNA: TGTGCCAGTAGTATAAGGGGGGACGAGCAGTACTTC; CDR3 protein: CASSIRGDEQYF
clone size: .; V gene: TRBV27; J gene: TRBJ1-5; D gene: TRBD1; CDR3 DNA: TGTGCCAGCAGTTTATCGTCAGGACAGGTCAAGCTCGGGATCAATCAGCCCCAGCATTTT; CDR3 protein: CASSLSSGQVKLGINQPQHF
clone size: .; V gene: TRBV7-9; J gene: TRBJ1-1; D gene: TRBD1; CDR3 DNA: TGTGCCAGCAGCCTTCCGACAGGGGCCACTGAAGCTTTCTTT; CDR3 protein: CASSLPTGATEAFF
clone size: .; V gene: TRBV30; J gene: TRBJ2-3; D gene: TRBD1; CDR3 DNA: TGTGCCTGGAACCACAGGGGCGGCGGCACAGATACGCAGTATTTT; CDR3 protein: CAWNHRGGGTDTQYF
clone size: .; V gene: TRBV6-6; J gene: TRBJ2-7; D gene: .; CDR3 DNA: TGTGCCAGCAGTCCACGGGACTACGAGCAGTACTTC; CDR3 protein: CASSPRDYEQYF
clone size: .; V gene: TRBV5-4; J gene: TRBJ1-6; D gene: TRBD1; CDR3 DNA: TGTGCCAGCAGCTTGAAACAGGGGGTTTCACCCCTCCACTTT; CDR3 protein: CASSLKQGVSPLHF
clone size: .; V gene: TRBV4-1; J gene: TRBJ1-6; D gene: .; CDR3 DNA: TGCTCCACGTCCCGGACACCCAATTCACCCCTCCACTTT; CDR3 protein: CSTSRTPNSPLHF
clone size: .; V gene: TRBV28; J gene: TRBJ1-2; D gene: .; CDR3 DNA: TGTGCCAGCAGTTTTTCAGGGTATGGCTACACCTTC; CDR3 protein: CASSFSGYGYTF
clone size: once; V gene: TRBV6-5; J gene: TRBJ1-5; D gene: .; CDR3 DNA: TGTGCCAGCAGTACCCTCCTAGGGGGTCAGCCCCAGCATTTT; CDR3 protein: CASSTLLGGQPQHF
clone size: .; V gene: TRBV10-2; J gene: TRBJ1-6; D gene: .; CDR3 DNA: TGCGCCAGCAGAAGAAGGACTGACTCCTATAATTCACCCCTCCACTTT; CDR3 protein: CASRRRTDSYNSPLHF
clone size: once; V gene: TRBV9; J gene: TRBJ2-6; D gene: .; CDR3 DNA: TGTGCCAGCAGCGTAGGGACAGCGTCCTCTGGGGCCAACGTCCTGACTTTC; CDR3 protein: CASSVGTASSGANVLTF
clone size: once; V gene: TRBV29-1; J gene: TRBJ2-2; D gene: .; CDR3 DNA: TGCAGCGTTGAAGATCAGGGAACCGGGGAGCTGTTTTTT; CDR3 protein: CSVEDQGTGELFF
clone size: once; V gene: TRBV10-1; J gene: TRBJ1-6; D gene: TRBD1; CDR3 DNA: TGCGCCACATCTCGGGACAGCAATTCACCCCTCCACTTT; CDR3 protein: CATSRDSNSPLHF
clone size: .; V gene: TRBV4-1; J gene: TRBJ2-1; D gene: TRBD2; CDR3 DNA: TGCGCCAGCAGCCAAGACGGGGGGGCCTCCTACAATGAGCAGTTCTTC; CDR3 protein: CASSQDGGASYNEQFF
clone size: .; V gene: TRBV4-1; J gene: TRBJ2-3; D gene: TRBD2; CDR3 DNA: TGCGCCAGCAGCCAAGACGGACTAGCGGGGGTCAACACAGATACGCAGTATTTT; CDR3 protein: CASSQDGLAGVNTDTQYF
clone size: .; V gene: TRBV5-4; J gene: TRBJ1-5; D gene: .; CDR3 DNA: TGTGCCAGCAGCCCGGATCGGAGTCTCGATCAGCCCCAGCATTTT; CDR3 protein: CASSPDRSLDQPQHF
clone size: .; V gene: TRBV30; J gene: TRBJ1-5; D gene: TRBD1; CDR3 DNA: TGTGCCTGGAGTGTCTTTGGGACAGGCAGCAATCAGCCCCAGCATTTT; CDR3 protein: CAWSVFGTGSNQPQHF
clone size: .; V gene: TRBV7-9; J gene: TRBJ1-4; D gene: .; CDR3 DNA: TGTGCCAGCAGCGCGGGGGATCGGTTCGATGAAAAACTGTTTTTT; CDR3 protein: CASSAGDRFDEKLFF
clone size: .; V gene: TRBV27; J gene: TRBJ1-5; D gene: .; CDR3 DNA: TGTGCCAGCAGCTATAGCAATCAGCCCCAGCATTTT; CDR3 protein: CASSYSNQPQHF
clone size: .; V gene: TRBV6-6; J gene: TRBJ2-5; D gene: .; CDR3 DNA: TGTGCCAGCATGTCGTCGGGGCAAGAGACCCAGTACTTC; CDR3 protein: CASMSSGQETQYF
clone size: .; V gene: TRBV5-6; J gene: TRBJ2-7; D gene: TRBD1; CDR3 DNA: TGTGCCAGCAGCTTAAGGACAGGGCGATACGAGCAGTACTTC; CDR3 protein: CASSLRTGRYEQYF
clone size: .; V gene: TRBV11-3; J gene: TRBJ1-3; D gene: .; CDR3 DNA: TGTGCCAGCAGCTTAGACCCCCGAAACACCATATATTTT; CDR3 protein: CASSLDPRNTIYF
clone size: .; V gene: TRBV30; J gene: TRBJ1-2; D gene: .; CDR3 DNA: TGTGCCTGGGACCTCTGGCAGCGACGCTATGGCTACACCTTC; CDR3 protein: CAWDLWQRRYGYTF
clone size: .; V gene: TRBV30; J gene: TRBJ1-2; D gene: .; CDR3 DNA: TGTGCCTGGAGTATACTGGGGATCAACTATGGCTACACCTTC; CDR3 protein: CAWSILGINYGYTF
clone size: .; V gene: TRBV18; J gene: TRBJ1-5; D gene: .; CDR3 DNA: TGTGCCAGCCGACGCCCCGGGACGGACCATTCACCCCAGCATTTT; CDR3 protein: CASRRPGTDHSPQHF
clone size: .; V gene: TRBV7-3; J gene: TRBJ2-2; D gene: .; CDR3 DNA: TGTGCCAGCAGCTCTACAGGTGCCGCGAACACCGGGGAGCTGTTTTTT; CDR3 protein: CASSSTGAANTGELFF
clone size: .; V gene: TRBV7-2; J gene: TRBJ2-5; D gene: .; CDR3 DNA: TGTGCCAGCTCCTCTACCTGGGGGCAGATCCAAGAGACCCAGTACTTC; CDR3 protein: CASSSTWGQIQETQYF
clone size: .; V gene: TRBV19; J gene: TRBJ2-5; D gene: .; CDR3 DNA: TGTGCCAGTAGTATTATAGGGCCGGAGGAGACCCAGTACTTC; CDR3 protein: CASSIIGPEETQYF
clone size: .; V gene: TRBV19; J gene: TRBJ1-1; D gene: .; CDR3 DNA: TGTGCCAGTCCTTCCCGGGACGGTGAAGCTTTCTTT; CDR3 protein: CASPSRDGEAFF